This is a list of T cell receptor beta chains from one sample in a study of blood T cell repertoires in COVID-19. TCRdb's table, derived via immunoSEQ multiplex PCR, lists solely in-frame clones and lacks some. Among some 150,000 clones, almost 90% were seen once, and the ten largest hold 1.5%. The sequenced sample was peripheral blood. These receptors originate from an older woman with acute or convalescent COVID-19. CDR3s include the opening cysteine and the closing phenylalanine or tryptophan. Each record gives: J gene, D gene, V gene, clone size, CDR3 DNA, CDR3 protein. A D gene is named only where the DNA matches it firmly. Clone size is shown for a subset of rows, as once, few, many or a class of expanded clone.

>TRBJ2-5|-|TRBV30|-
TGTGCCTGGAGTGTAGGGACTTTTGGGGAGACCCAGTACTTC
CAWSVGTFGETQYF
>TRBJ2-1|TRBD1|TRBV19|-
TGTGCCAGTAGGGGACGGGACAGGGGGTATCATGAGCAGTTCTTC
CASRGRDRGYHEQFF
>TRBJ2-3|-|TRBV6-5|-
TGTGCCAGCACCAGGGGCAGCTACACAGATACGCAGTATTTT
CASTRGSYTDTQYF
>TRBJ1-5|-|TRBV7-2|once
TGTGCCAGCAGGAAAACAGGGTACAATCAGCCCCAGCATTTT
CASRKTGYNQPQHF
>TRBJ2-1|-|TRBV7-8|few
TGTGCCAGCAGCCCGTATTTTACAGGGACCAATGAGCAGTTCTTC
CASSPYFTGTNEQFF
>TRBJ1-5|-|TRBV6-2/TRBV6-3|-
TGTGCCAGCAGTTACGTTTCAGGGAAGTATAGCAATCAGCCCCAGCATTTT
CASSYVSGKYSNQPQHF
>TRBJ1-1|-|TRBV4-3|-
TGCGCCAGCAGCCAAGGGACTAACACTGAAGCTTTCTTT
CASSQGTNTEAFF
>TRBJ2-7|TRBD1|TRBV5-6|-
TGTGCCAGCAGCTTGGGCAGGGGGCGCAGGGCCTACGAGCAGTACTTC
CASSLGRGRRAYEQYF
>TRBJ1-4|-|TRBV9|-
TGTGCCAGCAGCGTAGCTCCAGGGGCCGATGAAAAACTGTTTTTT
CASSVAPGADEKLFF
>TRBJ2-7|-|TRBV19|few
TGTGCCAGTAGTGAGAGCCCCTCCTACGAGCAGTACTTC
CASSESPSYEQYF
>TRBJ1-2|TRBD1|TRBV3-1/TRBV3-2|-
TGTGCCAGCAGCCAAGACTTGACAGGGGACTATGGCTACACCTTC
CASSQDLTGDYGYTF
>TRBJ1-3|-|TRBV5-5|-
TGTGCCAGCAGCTGGTCCGGGACTTCTGGAAACACCATATATTTT
CASSWSGTSGNTIYF
>TRBJ2-3|-|TRBV4-3|-
TGCGCCAGCAGCCAAGATTGGGGGGGGCACCAGACACATACGCAGTATTTT
CASSQDWGGHQTHTQYF
>TRBJ1-1|-|TRBV2|-
TGTGCCAGCAGTGAACTATCGATGAACACTGAAGCTTTCTTT
CASSELSMNTEAFF
>TRBJ1-5|-|TRBV18|-
TGTGCCAGCTCACCAATAATCGTCAGGATGGGTAGCAATCAGCCCCAGCATTTT
CASSPIIVRMGSNQPQHF
>TRBJ2-5|-|TRBV11-2|-
TGTGCCAGCAGCGATATTCAGGGCAACCAAGAGACCCAGTACTTC
CASSDIQGNQETQYF
>TRBJ1-3|-|TRBV7-2|once
TGTGCCAGCAGCATCGTGCTTGGAGGGGCTGGAAACACCATATATTTT
CASSIVLGGAGNTIYF
>TRBJ2-7|-|TRBV7-6|-
TGTGCCAGCAGCTCCCGCCCCCCAGTCAGCTCCTACGAGCAGTACTTC
CASSSRPPVSSYEQYF
>TRBJ1-1|-|TRBV6-2/TRBV6-3|once
TGTGCCAGCAGTTATCGGACAGCCTTGAACACTGAAGCTTTCTTT
CASSYRTALNTEAFF
>TRBJ1-6|TRBD1|TRBV6-5|few
TGTGCCAGCAGTTACTCGGCGGACAGGGCGAGGTCACCCCTCCACTTT
CASSYSADRARSPLHF
>TRBJ2-5|-|TRBV10-3|-
TGTGCCATCAGCAAAAGAGGGAACGCGGGGGAGACCCAGTACTTC
CAISKRGNAGETQYF
>TRBJ2-3|TRBD2|TRBV10-3|-
TGTGCCATCAGTGAGTCGGGCGGGGGGGCAGATACGCAGTATTTT
CAISESGGGADTQYF
>TRBJ2-2|TRBD1|TRBV7-3|-
TGTGCCAGCAGCCCACAGGGGGCGATCGGGGAGCTGTTTTTT
CASSPQGAIGELFF
>TRBJ2-2|TRBD2|TRBV6-5|-
TGTGCCATTGGACTAGCTACGCCCGGGGAGCTGTTTTTT
CAIGLATPGELFF
>TRBJ2-1|TRBD1|TRBV6-2/TRBV6-3|-
TGTGCCAGCAGTTACTTGAGGACAGGGAATAATGAGCAGTTCTTC
CASSYLRTGNNEQFF
>TRBJ2-5|-|TRBV5-1|-
TGCGCCAGCAGCTTTCACAGAGAGACCCAGTACTTC
CASSFHRETQYF
>TRBJ2-5|TRBD2|TRBV7-8|-
TGTGCCAGCAGCTTAAGGGGACTAGCGGGGGGGAAGTTGCAAGAGACCCAGTACTTC
CASSLRGLAGGKLQETQYF
>TRBJ1-2|-|TRBV4-2|-
TGTGCCAGCAGCCGCGATCTCCATACAGGGCGTTATGGCTACACCTTC
CASSRDLHTGRYGYTF
>TRBJ1-2|TRBD1|TRBV29-1|-
TGCAGCGTTGATTTTGGAGGGGGCAGCTCCTATGGCTACACCTTC
CSVDFGGGSSYGYTF
>TRBJ1-2|TRBD1|TRBV5-1|-
TGCGCCAGCAGCTTGTACCAGACAGGGGACTATGGCTACACCTTC
CASSLYQTGDYGYTF
>TRBJ1-1|-|TRBV7-9|-
TGTGCCAGCAGCTTAGGGAGCAACACTGAAGCTTTCTTT
CASSLGSNTEAFF
>TRBJ1-4|TRBD1|TRBV4-1|-
TGCGCCAGCAGCCCCGGGGACAGGGTGCGAAAACTGTTTTTT
CASSPGDRVRKLFF
>TRBJ2-5|TRBD2|TRBV5-4|-
TGTGCCAGCAGCGACTATAGCGGGGTGAAAGAGACCCAGTACTTC
CASSDYSGVKETQYF
>TRBJ2-1|TRBD2|TRBV5-6|-
TGTGCCAGCAGTCCGGGACTAGCGGGGGGCATCCATGAGCAGTTCTTC
CASSPGLAGGIHEQFF
>TRBJ2-6|-|TRBV4-3|once
TGCGCCAGCAGCCAAGAGTCAGGGGCTGGGGCCAACGTCCTGACTTTC
CASSQESGAGANVLTF
>TRBJ2-2|-|TRBV28|-
TGTGCCAGCAGTTCATACACCCCGCAGGGAATCACCGGGGAGCTGTTTTTT
CASSSYTPQGITGELFF
>TRBJ2-3|-|TRBV2|-
TGTGCCAGCAGTGAGAGGTCCGGCGGGGTAACCGCGGATACGCAGTATTTT
CASSERSGGVTADTQYF
>TRBJ2-3|TRBD1|TRBV23-1|-
TGCGCCAGCAGTCATACAGGGGGCCCAGAATCCACAGATACGCAGTATTTT
CASSHTGGPESTDTQYF
>TRBJ1-1|-|TRBV29-1|-
TGCAGCGTTAGGGAGTTGAACACTGAAGCTTTCTTT
CSVRELNTEAFF